The clone carrying this TCR beta chain appeared once. The sample is drawn from a study of neurological immune-mediated disorders. Time point: technical triplicate 2. Per germline, CDR1 SQVTM and CDR2 ANQGSEA. CDR3 length: 13 amino acids. With 7 bases clipped from V and 4 bases from J, the junction kept 7 bases outside the gene matches. cDNA was made by 5'RACE with 10-nucleotide random UMIs. TCRdb processed the 5' RACE reads anew with MiXCR; each CDR3 protein has one entry. The sample records around 56,000 distinct CDR3 sequences, approximately 25% being singletons. The sequenced sample was PBMCs. The chain recombines TRBV29-1 with TRBJ2-1, with TRBD2 matching over 7 bases. This receptor was identified in a man aged 60 to 69 with HTLV-1-associated myelopathy (HAM/TSP). CDR3 bases: TGCAGCGCCCTAGCGGATGCTTACAATGAGCAGTTCTTC. Its translation: CSALADAYNEQFF.